What follows are 12 T cell receptor beta chains derived from one specimen sequenced in a study of OX40 agonist ivuxolimab in advanced cancers. Produced via immunoSEQ multiplex PCR; TCRdb's table is partial and in-frame only. The sample includes about 49,000 clones, around 84% of them seen just once. The sequenced sample was CD4+ or CD8+ T cells sorted from blood, obtained in a trial of the OX40 agonist ivuxolimab. The receptors were sampled from an adult with an advanced solid tumor such as melanoma, head and neck, liver or kidney cancer.

The CDR3, as DNA: TGCGCCAGCAGCCAAGAGAGGAGTTTGGACAGGGCCTACGAGCAGTACTTC. It yields the protein CASSQERSLDRAYEQYF. This chain uses TRBV4-1 with TRBJ2-7, with TRBD1 identical over 8 bases. CDR1 and CDR2 (germline): MGHRA, YSYEKL. The CDR3 runs 17 residues. Unmatched junction bases numbered 9, after V lost 0 bases and J lost 2 bases.

Only one count was recorded for this clone. V usage is TRBV6-5 and J usage is TRBJ1-5; 10 bases line up with TRBD1. Trimming cost V 7 bases and J 9 bases; bases outside gene matches: 6. CDR1 and CDR2 (germline): MNHEY, SVGAGI. CDR3 length: 13 amino acids. CDR3 sequence (DNA): TGTGCCAGCACCCTAGGACAGGGGGGGCCCCAGCATTTT. This gives the protein CASTLGQGGPQHF.

The gene calls are TRBV28 and TRBJ1-1; a possible D gene is TRBD1 (6 bases). Germline CDR1 MDHEN, CDR2 SYDVKM. V was shortened by 7 bases and J by 1 base, with 10 bases between the two germline ends. CDR3 length: 13 residues. The CDR3 sequence is CASNRGANTEAFF. The CDR3 DNA sequence: TGTGCCAGCAATCGGGGGGCGAACACTGAAGCTTTCTTT.

The chain employs TRBV15 and TRBJ2-3; tentative D call: TRBD1 (6 bases). Looked up from germline, CDR1 is LNHNV and CDR2 is YYDKDF (reference sequence). This CDR3 is 17 amino acids long. The V end was cut by 0 bases, the J end by 0 bases, with 13 bases between. As DNA, the CDR3 is TGTGCCACCAGCAGAGAGGACCACAGGGACAGCACAGATACGCAGTATTTT. Amino acids: CATSREDHRDSTDTQYF.

V gene TRBV18 combines with J gene TRBJ1-5; TRBD1 agrees at 8 bases. The V gene end was trimmed by 3 bases and the J gene end by 7 bases; junction bases not matched to a gene: 8. Per germline, CDR1 KGHSH and CDR2 LQKENI. CDR3 size: 15 residues. The CDR3 DNA follows: TGTGCCAGCTCACCGGACAGGGAAGGGAGGCAGCCCCAGCATTTT. Its protein product is CASSPDREGRQPQHF. Full variable domain (outside the CDR3, taken from reference TRBV18 and TRBJ1-5): NAGVMQNPRHLVRRRGQEARLRCSPMKGHSHVYWYRQLPEEGLKFMVYLQKENIIDESGMPKERFSAEFPKEGPSILRIQQVVRGDSAAYFCASSPDREGRQPQHFGDGTRLSIL.

The chain couples TRBV7-6 to TRBJ2-5; D is unclear. The CDR3 totals 11 residues. Deletions cut 5 bases from V and 1 base from J, with 2 bases between. In germline, CDR1 is SGHVS, CDR2 FNYEAQ. CDR3 sequence: CASSSQETQYF. The CDR3 region has the DNA TGTGCCAGCAGCAGCCAAGAGACCCAGTACTTC.

V usage is TRBV4-2 and J usage is TRBJ1-2, with D perhaps TRBD1 (6 bases). Trimming removed 2 bases at V and 8 bases at J, with 12 bases between. Germline CDR1 is LGHNA and CDR2 is YNFKEQ. The CDR3 is 13 residues long. This CDR3 is CASSQTGTVGYTF. The CDR3 bases are TGTGCCAGCAGCCAAACAGGGACGGTGGGCTACACCTTC.

The chain combines TRBV13 with TRBJ1-1, with TRBD1 matching 7 bases. In germline, CDR1 is PRHDT, CDR2 FYEKMQ (reference sequence). The trim removed 6 bases at V and 0 bases at J, leaving 7 bases unmatched. This CDR3 has 15 amino acids. This CDR3 reads CASSSEQGMNTEAFF. The CDR3 DNA sequence: TGTGCCAGCAGTTCCGAACAGGGGATGAACACTGAAGCTTTCTTT.

This sequence joins TRBV5-6 and TRBJ2-7; no clear D. CDR3 size: 15 residues. The V and J ends lost 0 bases and 0 bases respectively, with 10 bases between them. Germline CDR1 is SGHDT and CDR2 is YYEEEE. CDR3 protein: CASSLVGFLSYEQYV. CDR3 DNA sequence: TGTGCCAGCAGCTTGGTAGGGTTTCTCTCCTACGAGCAGTACGTC.

The chain uses TRBV2 and TRBJ1-6, with D hard to call. This CDR3 spans 14 amino acids. The V gene lost 6 bases and the J gene lost 3 bases, with 9 bases spanning the gap. Germline-derived CDR1 and CDR2 are SNHLY and FYNNEI. CDR3 bases: TGTGCCAGCAGGACCTGGAGCTATAATTCACCCCTCCACTTT. Protein sequence: CASRTWSYNSPLHF.

Notes on this clone: No DNA is shown, since the ends of the CDR3 on it are uncertain; the CDR3 is the one TCRdb lists. The V gene is TRBV9, the J gene TRBJ2-1; TRBD2, the D gene given by the table, was not confirmed from the DNA. The CDR3 length is 13 residues, termini included. Germline-derived CDR1 and CDR2 are SGDLS and YYNGEE. The CDR3 loop reads CASSVGGGAVKFF.

This clone was counted between two and nine times. The chain employs TRBV19 and TRBJ2-3, with 10 bases fitting TRBD2. The ends lost 3 bases at V and 0 bases at J; junction bases unmatched: 6. Per the germline V gene, CDR1 is LNHDA and CDR2 is SQIVND (reference sequence). The CDR3 sequence is 17 residues long. This CDR3 is CASSMSGGGTSTDTQYF. CDR3 DNA: TGTGCCAGTAGTATGAGCGGGGGGGGAACTAGCACAGATACGCAGTATTTT.